Each of the 5 T cell receptor beta chains below was sequenced from the same sample in a study of shared clonotypes between healthy human individuals. Produced via immunoSEQ multiplex PCR; TCRdb's table is partial and in-frame only. The sample has over a million clones; under 99% are singletons. The sequencing sample was made of naive CD4+ T cells sorted from blood. Subset defined: CD45RA+ positively selected. These receptors were obtained from a man aged 30 to 45 in good health.

This chain joins TRBV5-5 and TRBJ2-1, with TRBD1 matching 8 bases. V was clipped by 5 bases and J by 14 bases; unmatched bases: 6. The germline V gene has CDR1 SGHKS and CDR2 YYEKEE (reference sequence). This CDR3 comprises 11 residues. The CDR3 here is CASRQLDREFF. CDR3 bases: TGTGCCAGCAGGCAACTGGACAGGGAGTTCTTC.

The V call is TRBV6-6, the J call TRBJ1-5, with 7 positions matching TRBD1. Germline trimming cut 2 bases from V and 7 bases from J; bases unmatched to any gene: 5. The germline V gene encodes CDR1 MNHNY and CDR2 SVGAGI (reference sequence). The CDR3 runs 14 residues. CDR3 in amino acids: CASSYTRGIQPQHF. The CDR3, as DNA: TGTGCCAGCAGTTACACCAGGGGGATCCAGCCCCAGCATTTT.

This clone was recorded once. This chain joins TRBV7-6 and TRBJ1-2, with D perhaps TRBD1 (6 bases). CDR1 SGHVS and CDR2 FNYEAQ come from the germline V gene. V was cut by 0 bases and J by 4 bases, with 9 bases left in between. The CDR3 spans 14 residues. CDR3 protein: CASSLAQGTYGYTF. The CDR3 DNA is TGTGCCAGCAGCTTAGCGCAGGGGACCTATGGCTACACCTTC.

The chain recombines TRBV6-1 with TRBJ2-7; tentative D call: TRBD1 (6 bases). The germline V gene has CDR1 MNHNS and CDR2 SASEGT. Trimming took off 2 bases at V and 3 bases at J, with 14 bases between the two ends. This CDR3 comprises 15 residues. The CDR3 bases are TGTGCCAGCAGTGAAACCGGGACAATCCTCTACGAGCAGTACTTC. Translation gives CASSETGTILYEQYF.

This chain connects TRBV11-2 to TRBJ2-2; perhaps D is TRBD1 or TRBD2 (6 bases each). The CDR3 has 15 amino acids. CDR1 and CDR2 from the germline V gene are SGHAT and FQNNGV. Deletions cut 5 bases from V and 4 bases from J, with 14 bases between. The CDR3 coding sequence is TGTGCCAGCAGCCCGGGGGTCAGGGGCACCGGGGAGCTGTTTTTT. Protein: CASSPGVRGTGELFF.